Listed here are 11 T cell receptor beta chains from one sample, sequenced in a study of human T cells and chemical hapten exposure. Each CDR3 protein is one row after TCRdb ran MiXCR on the RACE reads. The sample consists of approximately 79,000 distinct CDR3 sequences, about 9.4% of them appearing once. Time point meaning: patch test 1, 2 weeks after DPC sensitization. Specified treatment: therapeutic diphenylcyclopropenone sensitization with weekly scalp DPC. The sequenced sample was whole blood, obtained in connection with sensitization to the hapten diphenylcyclopropenone (DPC). Receptors were obtained from a woman aged 45-65 years with alopecia areata. Some clones in this sample may be carry-over from other donors' samples.

This clonotype was recorded a few times. This sequence joins TRBV7-3 and TRBJ2-7; 8 bases fit TRBD2. Germline CDR1 reads SGHTA; CDR2 reads FQGTGA. This CDR3 is built from 14 residues. V gave up 5 bases and J gave up 5 bases; unmatched junction bases: 8. The CDR3 sequence is CASSISGGPNEQYF. In DNA, the CDR3 is TGTGCCAGCAGCATCTCGGGAGGGCCGAACGAGCAGTACTTC.

The chain is built from TRBV28 and TRBJ1-1; D gene uncertain. Germline V gene sequence: CDR1 MDHEN, CDR2 SYDVKM. This CDR3 spans 13 amino acids. With 6 bases removed from V and 1 base from J, the gap between germline ends came to 9 bases. CDR3 nucleotide sequence: TGTGCCAGCAGCCGCCGGAGGAACACTGAAGCTTTCTTT. It translates to CASSRRRNTEAFF.

This clonotype was counted many times. This chain joins TRBV7-2 and TRBJ2-5; 11 nucleotides align to TRBD2. Unmatched junction bases numbered 2, after V lost 0 bases and J lost 2 bases. Germline assignment: CDR1 SGHTA and CDR2 FQGNSA. The CDR3 is 16 residues long. The CDR3, as DNA: TGTGCCAGCAGCTTAGCGCTAGCGGGAGGACAAGAGACCCAGTACTTC. Encoded protein: CASSLALAGGQETQYF.

The gene calls are TRBV7-9 and TRBJ1-5, with D uncertain. The CDR3 is made up of 12 amino acids. Germline values: CDR1 SEHNR, CDR2 FQNEAQ (reference sequence). V gave up 5 bases and J gave up 4 bases, with 6 bases separating them. CDR3 sequence: CASSAPNQPQHF. CDR3 coding DNA: TGTGCCAGCAGCGCCCCGAATCAGCCCCAGCATTTT.

This clonotype has a handful of counts. The chain combines TRBV11-2 with TRBJ1-1, with D unclear. The CDR3 covers 14 residues. The V and J ends lost 1 base and 1 base respectively, with 7 bases between them. Germline V lookup: CDR1 SGHAT, CDR2 FQNNGV. CDR3 protein: CASSLGRWNTEAFF. The CDR3 DNA reads as TGTGCCAGCAGCTTAGGACGGTGGAACACTGAAGCTTTCTTT.

Points on this clonotype: A read error may account for a junction end that differs from germline. The chain couples TRBV4-1 to TRBJ2-7; 10 bases match TRBD2. CDR1 is MGHRA, CDR2 YSYEKL, per germline. The length of the CDR3 is 16 residues. The CDR3 protein is CVSSQGLAVSSYEQYF. The CDR3 DNA is TGCGTCAGCAGCCAAGGACTAGCGGTGAGCTCCTACGAGCAGTACTTC.

As for this clonotype: A clone one base away is much larger, so this may be a read error. V gene TRBV5-1 combines with J gene TRBJ2-3, with D tentatively TRBD2 (5 bases). The CDR3 consists of 14 residues. Germline lookup yields CDR1 SGHRS and CDR2 YFSETQ. The CDR3 loop reads CTSSLRGSADTQYF. The CDR3 bases are TGCACCAGCAGCTTGAGAGGGAGCGCAGATACGCAGTATTTT.

V is TRBV3-1 and J is TRBJ2-1; D possibly corresponds to TRBD2 (6 bases). CDR3 length equals 14 residues. CDR1 and CDR2 (germline): LGHDT, YNNKEL (reference sequence). V lost 4 bases and J 4 bases, leaving 11 bases between the germline ends. The chain's CDR3 is CASSRDGGYNEQFF. CDR3 nucleotides: TGTGCCAGCAGCCGAGACGGGGGATACAATGAGCAGTTCTTC.

The CDR3 here is CSASQGENTEAFF. The CDR3 nucleotides are TGCAGCGCTTCCCAGGGGGAGAACACTGAAGCTTTCTTT. The chain couples TRBV29-1 to TRBJ1-1, with TRBD1 identical over 7 bases. V lost 7 bases and J lost 1; bases outside the gene matches: 6. This CDR3 is built from 13 residues. Germline lookup yields CDR1 SQVTM and CDR2 ANQGSEA. Together with reference TRBV29-1 and TRBJ1-1, the CDR3 gives the full variable domain: SAVISQKPSRDICQRGTSLTIQCQVDSQVTMMFWYRQQPGQSLTLIATANQGSEATYESGFVIDKFPISRPNLTFSTLTVSNMSPEDSSIYLCSASQGENTEAFFGQGTRLTVV.

This clonotype was seen a few times. The chain combines TRBV7-2 with TRBJ2-5, with a tentative D call TRBD1 (5 bases). This CDR3 has 13 residues. CDR1 and CDR2 (germline): SGHTA, FQGNSA. Trimming pared 8 bases from V and 2 bases from J, leaving 12 bases between. Written as DNA, the CDR3 is TGTGCCAGCGCATGGGGCCAACAAGAGACCCAGTACTTC. Protein product: CASAWGQQETQYF. Looking up the rest from reference TRBV7-2 and TRBJ2-5 gives the full variable domain: GAGVSQSPSNKVTEKGKDVELRCDPISGHTALYWYRQSLGQGLEFLIYFQGNSAPDKSGLPSDRFSAERTGGSVSTLTIQRTQQEDSAVYLCASAWGQQETQYFGPGTRLLVL.

For the CDR3, the DNA is TGTGCCAGTAGTCCGACTAGCGGGTACAATGAGCAGTTCTTC. This codes for CASSPTSGYNEQFF. V is TRBV19 and J is TRBJ2-1; 10 positions match TRBD2. This CDR3 has 14 residues. V lost 5 bases to trimming and J lost 4 bases; unmatched junction nucleotides: 2. From germline, CDR1 is LNHDA and CDR2 SQIVND (reference sequence).